This TCR beta chain was identified during a study of CD8 T cells in ankylosing spondylitis. This clonotype has a count of ten or more. Antigen specificity is unknown. Trimming left V 2 bases short and J 6 bases short, with 13 bases between. Germline V lookup: CDR1 MNHEY, CDR2 SVGAGI. This CDR3 has 14 amino acids. Quantitative barcoded 5'-RACE was used to prepare TCR beta libraries. Each CDR3 protein gets one entry after TCRdb re-called the 5' RACE reads with MiXCR. The sample lists roughly 490,000 distinct CDR3 sequences, less than 6% occurring once. Study-wide findings and caveats: Some motif variants had been reported before (in reactive arthritis synovial fluid and blood). Disease-linked clones, CD8+, were relatively rare in peripheral blood. There was reportedly significant enrichment of clones that were disease-linked in matched ankylosing spondylitis synovial fluid. It appeared that ankylosing spondylitis blood was characterized by a TCR beta motif of about 8 highly homologous variants.

The rearrangement joins TRBV6-5 to TRBJ1-2; perhaps TRBD1 as D (6 bases). The source material was blood, either unsorted or a sorted T cell fraction (not recorded which). The receptor comes from a male donor with ankylosing spondylitis. The CDR3 DNA reads TGTGCCAGCAGTTACGGCGGGGGGACACATGGCTACACCTTC. Protein: CASSYGGGTHGYTF.